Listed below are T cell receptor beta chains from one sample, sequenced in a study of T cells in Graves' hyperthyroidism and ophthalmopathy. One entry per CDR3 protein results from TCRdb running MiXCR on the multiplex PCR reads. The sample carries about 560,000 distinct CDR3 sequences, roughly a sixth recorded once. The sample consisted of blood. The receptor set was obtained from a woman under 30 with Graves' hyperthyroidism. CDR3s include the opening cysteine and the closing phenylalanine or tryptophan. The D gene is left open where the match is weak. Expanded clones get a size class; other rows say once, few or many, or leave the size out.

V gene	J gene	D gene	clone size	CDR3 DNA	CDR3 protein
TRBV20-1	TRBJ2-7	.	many	TGCAGTGTTCCAATGACAGACCCAAGCTCCTACGAGCAGTACTTC	CSVPMTDPSSYEQYF
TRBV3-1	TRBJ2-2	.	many	TGTGCCACCCTGTCCCGGGACCGCACCGGGGAGCTGTTTTTT	CATLSRDRTGELFF
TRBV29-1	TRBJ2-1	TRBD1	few	TGCAGCGTTGAAGAAAGGGGGCCCGGCAATGAGCAGTTCTTC	CSVEERGPGNEQFF
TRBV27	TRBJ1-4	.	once	TGTGCCAGCGCCACACTCAGGGGACCTCATGAAAAACTGTTTTTT	CASATLRGPHEKLFF
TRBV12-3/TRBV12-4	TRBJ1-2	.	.	TGTGCCAGCAGTAGGAACGATAGGGACTACACCTTC	CASSRNDRDYTF
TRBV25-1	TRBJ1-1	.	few	TGTGCCAGCAGTGTACCGGTGGAGGGAGTGAACACTGAAGCTTTCTTT	CASSVPVEGVNTEAFF
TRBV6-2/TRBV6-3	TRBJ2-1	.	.	TGTGCCAGCACCAACTTCCGGGACTCGAAGAAGTTCTTC	CASTNFRDSKKFF
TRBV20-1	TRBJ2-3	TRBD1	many	TGCAGTGCCAGGACCACAGGGGGGTCGCAGTATTTT	CSARTTGGSQYF
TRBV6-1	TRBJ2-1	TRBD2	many	TGTGCCAGCAGAGGACTAGCGGGAGGGCCAGGGAATGAGCAGTTCTTC	CASRGLAGGPGNEQFF
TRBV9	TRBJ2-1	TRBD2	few	TGTGCCAGCAGCGAATCGGGACTAGGGAACAATGAGCAGTTCTTC	CASSESGLGNNEQFF
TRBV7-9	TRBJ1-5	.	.	TGTGCCAGCAGCACAGGTGTCAATCAGCCCCAGCATTTT	CASSTGVNQPQHF
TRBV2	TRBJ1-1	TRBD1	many	TGTGCCAGCATCCGGGACAGAGGTTGGAACACTGAAGCTTTCTTT	CASIRDRGWNTEAFF
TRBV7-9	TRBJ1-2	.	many	TGTGCCAGCAGCCCGGGACGGTTTAACTATGGCTACACCTTC	CASSPGRFNYGYTF
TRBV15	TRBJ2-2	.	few	TGTGCCACCAGCAGAGAAGGGTCAGACCACACCGGGGAGCTGTTTTTT	CATSREGSDHTGELFF
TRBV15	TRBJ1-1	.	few	TGTGCCACCAGCAGAGATTGGGGCAGTAACACTGAAGCTTTCTTT	CATSRDWGSNTEAFF
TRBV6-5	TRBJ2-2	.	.	TGTGCCAGCAGTTACTCTCCCACCACCGGGGAGCTGTTTTTT	CASSYSPTTGELFF
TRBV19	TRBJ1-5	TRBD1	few	TGTGCCAGTACCGATGAGAGACAGGGGTTGTGGCAGCCCCAGCATTTT	CASTDERQGLWQPQHF
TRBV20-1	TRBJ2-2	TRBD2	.	TGCAGTGCTAGAGTGCCTAGCGGGGGGGTGAACACCGGGGAGCTGTTTTTT	CSARVPSGGVNTGELFF
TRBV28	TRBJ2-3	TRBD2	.	TGTGCCAGCAGAGTACGGACTAGCGGGGGGGCCGGAGATACGCAGTATTTT	CASRVRTSGGAGDTQYF
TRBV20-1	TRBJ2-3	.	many	TGCAGTGCCACCCTCAGGCAGGGTGCTAGCACAGATACGCAGTATTTT	CSATLRQGASTDTQYF
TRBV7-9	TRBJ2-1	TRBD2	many	TGTGCCAGCAGCTTAGGCCATGGCGGGAGGGCCGACAATGAGCAGTTCTTC	CASSLGHGGRADNEQFF
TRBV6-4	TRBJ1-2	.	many	TGTGCCAGCAGTGATGGGACAAACTATGGCTACACCTTC	CASSDGTNYGYTF
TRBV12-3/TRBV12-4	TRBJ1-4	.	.	TGTGCCAGCAGTTTAGCGATGACAGACCGGGTAGGAGGTGAAAAACTGTTTTTT	CASSLAMTDRVGGEKLFF
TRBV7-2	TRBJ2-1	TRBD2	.	TGTGCCAGCAGCTTAGGGCAGGGACTAGCGGGGACCGATGAGCAGTTCTTC	CASSLGQGLAGTDEQFF
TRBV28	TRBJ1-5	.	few	TGTGCCAGCAGTTTATTAGCAGGGGCGGACAATCAGCCCCAGCATTTT	CASSLLAGADNQPQHF
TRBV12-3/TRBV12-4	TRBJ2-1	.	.	TGTGCCAGCAGTTTCTACAGATACAATGAGCAGTTCTTC	CASSFYRYNEQFF
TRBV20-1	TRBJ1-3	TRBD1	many	TGCAGTGCTTGGGAGGCAGGGGGGAACACCATATATTTT	CSAWEAGGNTIYF
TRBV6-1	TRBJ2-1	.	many	TGTGCCAGCACCGTTGCCCCCTACAATGAGCAGTTCTTC	CASTVAPYNEQFF
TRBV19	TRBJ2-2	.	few	TGTGCCAGTAGCATCGTTTCCGAGATAGGGGAGCTGTTTTTT	CASSIVSEIGELFF
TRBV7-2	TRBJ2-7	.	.	TGTGCCAGCAGCCGAACAGGGGGGGACACCTCCTACGAGCAGTACTTC	CASSRTGGDTSYEQYF
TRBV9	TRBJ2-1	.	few	TGTGCCAGCAGCCCATGGACAGGGAGGGGTGAGCAGTTCTTC	CASSPWTGRGEQFF
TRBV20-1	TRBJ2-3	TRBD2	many	TGCAGTGCTAGACCTACAACCTTTAAAGCGGGAGCAACAGATACGCAGTATTTT	CSARPTTFKAGATDTQYF
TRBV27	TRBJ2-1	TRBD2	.	TGTGCCAGCAGTCCCAGCTTAGCGGGGGCCCTCAATGAGCAGTTCTTC	CASSPSLAGALNEQFF